A single T cell receptor beta chain is shown here with its context. The target of this receptor is not known. The input lacks base qualities; no much larger clone sits a single base away. The sample originates from a study of identical twins (dated by TCRdb to about 2016). In terms of the full investigation: The study deep-sequenced TCR alpha and beta repertoires from monozygotic twins, unrelated adults of various ages and cord blood to test whether fetal clonotypes persist. To rule out contamination, replicate twin experiments were performed at different times with different library preparation protocols. General findings and caveats noted by the study authors: The excess sharing between twins in beta out-of-frame sequences was weaker because fewer shared sequences reduced the signal-to-noise ratio. Out-of-frame TCR alpha sequences shared between twins showed an excess of low generation-probability sequences compared with coincidental sharing between unrelated individuals. In monozygotic twins, recombination models systematically underestimated out-of-frame TCR alpha sharing, but the models matched the sharing seen between unrelated individuals. Invariant T cells such as MAIT and iNKT could partly confound zero-insertion analyses, although diverse VJ usage argued against such confounding for most clonotypes. Abundant cord blood beta clonotypes carried fewer insertions; young adult naive repertoires showed a weaker similar trend, while memory repertoires showed none. Because the same donors could not be followed over many years, the conclusions depended on cross-sectional statistical analysis.

Taken from the germline V gene, the CDR1 and CDR2 loops are SGHTA and FQGNSA. Including cysteine and phenylalanine, the CDR3 has 15 amino acids. The only DNA kept is the CDR3, 45 bases in frame from the first base. Trimming costs V 5 bases and J 3 bases, and their ends lie 14 bases apart. The library was built by means of 5' RACE. The listed sequencing device is Illumina HiSeq 2000. Template switching added a universal primer binding site, and the final cDNA carried a unique molecular identifier that allowed TCR cDNA molecules to be counted accurately. First-strand cDNA for TCR alpha and beta chains was synthesized from specific primers in the conserved constant-segment region. To control for contamination, every cDNA library was double barcoded, receiving both a SMART-Mk sample barcode and Illumina barcodes. TruSeq adapter sequences, together with Illumina sample barcodes, were added in two successive PCR steps. Sequencing of the TCR alpha and beta cDNA libraries was done on the Illumina HiSeq platform using custom primers. In the authors' own workflow: Raw reads were processed with MiGEC to extract unique molecular identifiers, and MiXCR was used to determine CDR3 positions. For each individual, recombination models were inferred using an EM algorithm with the repgenHMM and IGoR tools. Shared clonotypes were analyzed with the tcR package in R, and sharing was normalized by the product of cloneset sizes. To study raw recombination without the effects of thymic and clonal selection, out-of-frame nonproductive sequences were analyzed. TCRdb reanalyzed the raw reads on its own, using fastp at Q25 for trimming and MiXCR for clone calling, and kept in-frame beta chains. Each entry merges the rows of one CDR3 protein and shows their most common DNA and genes. TCRdb, not the original authors, processed these V and J calls. Present in this sample are over 600,000 distinct CDR3 sequences, 21% of which were seen just once. 4.3% of the sample goes to the ten largest clones.

Every donor was a healthy Caucasian. The twin cohort comprised three pairs of female monozygotic twins, all aged about 18 to 29 years. Peripheral blood mononuclear cells were the source from which RNA for the TCR libraries was isolated. This sample was shared with a second study, whose subject was T cells expressing NK-cell markers. The second study, in turn, reports: Eight or nine donors provided sorted CD3+CD56+NKG2C+, CD3+CD56+NKG2C- and CD3+CD56-NKG2C+ T-cell subsets, whose TCR beta-chain repertoires were profiled. Among the eight sequenced donors, only one was HCMV-seronegative, while the other seven were HCMV-seropositive. In several experiments an anti-gammadeltaTCR antibody was added to restrict sorting to alphabetaTCR-expressing T cells. In more than five donors, the dominant CD3+CD56+NKG2C+ clonotypes were found to rank among the top 10 CD8+ clonotypes and to make up about 1.0-7.0% of CD8+ T cells. Those dominant clonotypes were again the most abundant among CD3+CD56-NKG2C+ cells in a handful of donors, at about 28.3-60.1%. Whether the expanded NKG2C-expressing T cell clones were specific for HCMV antigens remained unclear. The eight sequenced donors were randomly selected healthy volunteers, three men and five women. To determine HCMV serostatus, a commercial ELISA kit was used to detect HCMV-specific IgG in serum. For roughly 6 donors, bulk peripheral blood T-cell repertoires were additionally sequenced from unsorted PBMC. MIGEC was used to demultiplex reads and group reads by UMI, and MiTCR was used to assemble and quantify clonotypes. To exclude erroneous sequences, only TCR cDNA sequences supported by at least two reads were retained. The tcR package was used for downstream repertoire analysis, with clonotypes matched between fractions based on CDR3 nucleotide sequence plus V segment. VDJmatch was used to annotate antigen specificity against VDJdb, with one amino acid substitution in CDR3 allowed.

The source material was PBMCs. The chain is encoded by TRBV7-2 joined to TRBJ2-4; TRBD2 might be the D gene, on 6 matching bases. This sequence originates from a young woman in good health. The DNA reads TGTGCCAGCAGCCAGGGACCGCGGGGCAAAAACATTCAGTACTTC. This sequence encodes CASSQGPRGKNIQYF.